A single sample gave rise to the 32 T cell receptor beta chains below, sequenced in a study of blood T cell repertoires in COVID-19. TCRdb's copy holds only in-frame clones and misses some; the assay was immunoSEQ multiplex PCR. The sample holds hundreds of thousands of clones, 85% to 90% seen once. The sample consisted of peripheral blood. All receptors come from a woman aged 25 to 39 with COVID-19, enrolled during active disease.

This clone was observed a few times. The genes are TRBV25-1 and TRBJ1-6; no reliable D call. Germline V CDR1 and CDR2: MGHDK, SYGVNS. Deletions cut 2 bases from V and 7 bases from J, with 9 bases between. The CDR3 totals 14 residues. In DNA, the CDR3 is TGTGCCAGCAGTGAAGGGAGGGTCAATTCACCCCTCCACTTT. Its translation: CASSEGRVNSPLHF. The entire variable domain, with the rest obtained from reference TRBV25-1 and TRBJ1-6, is as follows: EADIYQTPRYLVIGTGKKITLECSQTMGHDKMYWYQQDPGMELHLIHYSYGVNSTEKGDLSSESTVSRIRTEHFPLTLESARPSHTSQYLCASSEGRVNSPLHFGNGTRLTVT.

The J gene is TRBJ1-3, the V gene TRBV6-5; TRBD1 is a possible D gene (6 bases). The CDR3 is made up of 16 amino acids. Germline V lookup: CDR1 MNHEY, CDR2 SVGAGI. Trimming left V 0 bases short and J 2 bases short, with 11 bases between. CDR3 sequence: CASSYSARGTGNTIYF. The DNA for the CDR3 is TGTGCCAGCAGTTACTCCGCCAGGGGCACTGGAAACACCATATATTTT.

This chain links TRBV19 with TRBJ1-1; 9 positions agree with TRBD1. V shed 5 bases, J shed 1 base, and the junction held 5 bases outside the gene matches. Germline loops: CDR1 LNHDA, CDR2 SQIVND (reference sequence). The CDR3 is 15 amino acids. CDR3 DNA: TGTGCCAGTAGTCCCGGGACAGGGACGAACACTGAAGCTTTCTTT. Its translation is CASSPGTGTNTEAFF.

The V and J genes are TRBV18 and TRBJ2-3, with a tentative D call TRBD2 (6 bases). Germline CDR1 and CDR2: KGHSH and LQKENI. Deletions cut 3 bases from V and 4 bases from J, with 11 bases between. This CDR3 contains 14 residues. The CDR3 DNA follows: TGTGCCAGCTCACCGGGGGGAGACCCAGATACGCAGTATTTT. Amino acid sequence: CASSPGGDPDTQYF.

The rearrangement joins TRBV3-1 (or the pseudogene TRBV3-2) to TRBJ2-7, with 12 nucleotides matching TRBD1. J gave up 2 bases and V 4 bases, and 3 bases lay outside the gene matches. CDR1 and CDR2 (germline): LGHDT, YNNKEL (reference sequence). The CDR3 has 15 amino acids. As DNA, the CDR3 is TGTGCCAGCAGCCGCCGGGACAGGGGGCCCTACGAGCAGTACTTC. It specifies CASSRRDRGPYEQYF.

This clone has only a few counts. V usage is TRBV28 and J usage is TRBJ1-2, with 7 bases aligning to TRBD1. Trimming cost V 7 bases and J 5 bases; bases outside gene matches: 7. Per germline, CDR1 MDHEN and CDR2 SYDVKM. The CDR3 spans 13 residues. The CDR3 region has the DNA TGTGCCAGCACATCCGGGACAGCTTATGGCTACACCTTC. As protein: CASTSGTAYGYTF.

V gene TRBV7-2 combines with J gene TRBJ1-6; TRBD1 matches at 11 bases. The CDR3 sequence is 15 residues long. Germline V gene data show CDR1 as SGHTA and CDR2 as FQGNSA. V was clipped by 5 bases and J by 9 bases; unmatched bases: 6. This chain's CDR3 is CASSQWGTGGSPLHF. The CDR3 DNA sequence: TGTGCCAGCAGCCAGTGGGGGACAGGGGGTTCACCCCTCCACTTT.

This clone came up once. The chain is built from TRBV5-4 and TRBJ2-2; TRBD1 matches at 7 bases. Trimming at V came to 3 bases and at J to 0 bases, leaving 5 bases not matched to a gene. Germline V CDR1 and CDR2: SGHNT, YYREEE (reference sequence). The CDR3 is 16 amino acids. CDR3: CASSSPGQTNTGELFF. The CDR3 DNA reads as TGTGCCAGCAGCTCGCCGGGACAGACGAACACCGGGGAGCTGTTTTTT. Using reference TRBV5-4 and TRBJ2-2 for the parts outside the CDR3, the full variable domain is ETGVTQSPTHLIKTRGQQVTLRCSSQSGHNTVSWYQQALGQGPQFIFQYYREEENGRGNFPPRFSGLQFPNYSSELNVNALELDDSALYLCASSSPGQTNTGELFFGEGSRLTVL.

The chain couples TRBV19 to TRBJ1-1, with 7 bases matching TRBD1. The CDR3 runs 17 residues. After removal of 0 bases from V and 3 bases from J, the junction contained 10 bases not matched to a gene. Germline CDR1 is LNHDA and CDR2 is SQIVND (reference sequence). CDR3: CASSIDLYSGGYTEAFF. The CDR3, as DNA: TGTGCCAGTAGTATAGATCTATACTCAGGGGGTTACACTGAAGCTTTCTTT.

The CDR3 sequence is CASSPGTGGYLAKNIQYF. The DNA for the CDR3 is TGTGCCAGCAGCCCCGGGACAGGGGGATATCTAGCCAAAAACATTCAGTACTTC. The chain couples TRBV4-2 to TRBJ2-4; 11 bases map to TRBD1. From germline, CDR1 is LGHNA and CDR2 YNFKEQ. The CDR3 consists of 18 residues. V shed 4 bases and J 0 bases; nucleotides not matched to a gene: 8.

This clone has only one observation. V gene TRBV11-3 combines with J gene TRBJ1-5; D is possibly TRBD1 (5 bases). Trimming left V 8 bases short and J 3 bases short, with 17 bases between. Germline CDR1 and CDR2: SGHNT and YENEEA. The CDR3 spans 15 residues. CDR3 in DNA: TGTGCCAGCCGGGGGAGGGCGCGGCTCAATCAGCCCCAGCATTTT. As protein: CASRGRARLNQPQHF.

This CDR3 is CSASRGTNYGYTF. In DNA, the CDR3 is TGCAGTGCTAGTCGAGGGACAAACTATGGCTACACCTTC. V is TRBV20-1 and J is TRBJ1-2; possibly TRBD1 for D (6 bases). CDR1 is DFQATT and CDR2 is SNEGSKA in the germline V gene (reference sequence). V was pared by 3 bases and J by 2 bases, with 10 bases between. The CDR3 is 13 residues long.

The J gene is TRBJ2-7, the V gene TRBV9; possible D gene TRBD2, 5 bases. The germline V and J ends were trimmed by 0 bases and 7 bases, with 11 bases remaining between them. In germline, CDR1 is SGDLS, CDR2 YYNGEE. The CDR3 contains 13 residues. The CDR3 spells CASSVEDGVEQYF. As DNA, the CDR3 is TGTGCCAGCAGCGTAGAGGACGGGGTTGAGCAGTACTTC.

The chain joins TRBV5-6 to TRBJ1-3; D is perhaps TRBD1 (5 bases). Trimming pared 7 bases from V and 0 bases from J, leaving 17 bases between. This CDR3 spans 16 amino acids. CDR1 SGHDT and CDR2 YYEEEE come from the germline V gene. CDR3: CASGADSALSGNTIYF. The CDR3 DNA is TGTGCCAGCGGCGCCGACAGCGCACTCTCTGGAAACACCATATATTTT.

This clone was seen once. V usage is TRBV14 and J usage is TRBJ2-7; 7 positions agree with TRBD1. With V trimmed by 4 bases and J by 3 bases, 15 bases remained unmatched. There are 17 residues in the CDR3. Germline values: CDR1 SGHDN, CDR2 FVKESK. The CDR3 DNA is TGTGCCAGCAGCCGGAGGATGACAGGGATTCGGGTCTACGAGCAGTACTTC. It translates to CASSRRMTGIRVYEQYF.

The chain employs TRBV6-5 and TRBJ2-7; 9 bases map to TRBD1. Per germline, CDR1 MNHEY and CDR2 SVGAGI. The CDR3 has 15 amino acids. V lost 2 bases, J lost 2 bases, and 4 bases stayed unmatched. CDR3 bases: TGTGCCAGCAGTTACGGACAGGGGATGACCTACGAGCAGTACTTC. It specifies CASSYGQGMTYEQYF.

This clone was seen once. The genes are TRBV27 and TRBJ2-7; 7 bases match TRBD2. There are 14 residues in the CDR3. Trimming removed 3 bases from V and 3 bases from J; junction bases left unmatched: 5. CDR1 MNHEY and CDR2 SMNVEV come from the germline V gene (reference sequence). DNA for the CDR3: TGTGCCAGCAGTTTTGGGGGGGGTGGCTACGAGCAGTACTTC. Amino acids: CASSFGGGGYEQYF.

The CDR3 reads CASSSVAGGYTDTQYF. The CDR3 DNA follows: TGTGCCAGCAGCTCCGTAGCGGGGGGGTACACAGATACGCAGTATTTT. The V call is TRBV7-9, the J call TRBJ2-3, with 11 bases aligning to TRBD2. Germline-derived CDR1 and CDR2 are SEHNR and FQNEAQ (reference sequence). This CDR3 contains 16 residues. V was pared by 4 bases and J by 2 bases, with 5 bases of the junction left unmatched.

V usage is TRBV5-4 and J usage is TRBJ2-6; 9 positions agree with TRBD1. V trimming: 4 bases; J trimming: 2 bases; junction bases outside the gene matches: 13. The CDR3 extends over 19 amino acids. Per germline, CDR1 SGHNT and CDR2 YYREEE (reference sequence). As DNA, the CDR3 is TGTGCCAGCAGCCCTGGAGTCCGACAGGGGGGGACTGGGGCCAACGTCCTGACTTTC. Translated, it gives CASSPGVRQGGTGANVLTF.

The chain employs TRBV7-9 and TRBJ2-1; possibly TRBD2 for D (6 bases). Germline assignment: CDR1 SEHNR and CDR2 FQNEAQ (reference sequence). V lost 3 bases, J lost 4 bases, and 16 bases lay in between. The length of the CDR3 is 16 residues. The CDR3 DNA reads TGTGCCAGCAGCTTTGAACTAGCCGATCGATACAATGAGCAGTTCTTC. It translates to CASSFELADRYNEQFF.

The chain joins TRBV6-1 to TRBJ1-2; D not certain. Germline CDR1 MNHNS, CDR2 SASEGT. This CDR3 region has 11 residues. Between the trimmed V and J ends, which lost 3 bases and 5 bases, there was a span of 4 bases. CDR3 amino acids: CASSDRYGYTF. The CDR3 DNA follows: TGTGCCAGCAGTGATCGTTATGGCTACACCTTC.

CDR3 loop: CASSYLYNEQFF. The CDR3 nucleotides read TGTGCCAGCAGTTACCTGTACAATGAGCAGTTCTTC. This chain links TRBV6-2 or TRBV6-3 with TRBJ2-1; D ambiguous. Trimming took off 2 bases at V and 4 bases at J, with 3 bases between the two ends. This CDR3 contains 12 residues. The germline CDR1 and CDR2 sequences are MNHEY and SVGEGT.

The chain combines TRBV6-5 with TRBJ1-1; the match to TRBD1 covers 11 bases. Germline CDR1 reads MNHEY; CDR2 reads SVGAGI. V lost 6 bases to trimming and J lost 6 bases; unmatched junction nucleotides: 9. The CDR3 consists of 15 residues. The DNA for the CDR3 is TGTGCCAGCAGAGCCTCCGGACAGGGGGCGGCTGAAGCTTTCTTT. Amino acids: CASRASGQGAAEAFF.

The rearrangement uses TRBV5-1 and TRBJ1-5; D is unresolved. The V end lost 0 bases, the J end lost 2 bases, and 9 bases lay between the germline ends. The CDR3 totals 15 residues. Germline V gene sequence: CDR1 SGHRS, CDR2 YFSETQ. As DNA, the CDR3 is TGCGCCAGCAGCTTGGGCGGGGAGGGCAATCAGCCCCAGCATTTT. Amino acid sequence: CASSLGGEGNQPQHF.

The V and J genes are TRBV3-1 (or the pseudogene TRBV3-2) and TRBJ1-1; 9 bases are a match to TRBD1. There are 17 residues in the CDR3. V lost 2 bases to trimming and J lost 2 bases; unmatched junction nucleotides: 9. Germline values: CDR1 LGHDT, CDR2 YNNKEL (reference sequence). Written as DNA, the CDR3 is TGTGCCAGCAGCCAAAGACCAAGACAGGGGGTAAACACTGAAGCTTTCTTT. Translating it yields CASSQRPRQGVNTEAFF.

This chain uses TRBV5-4 with TRBJ2-5, with D tentatively TRBD2 (5 bases). The CDR3 spans 13 residues. Germline V lookup: CDR1 SGHNT, CDR2 YYREEE (reference sequence). V was shortened by 2 bases and J by 5 bases, with 10 bases between the two germline ends. The CDR3 nucleotides read TGTGCCAGCAGCTTCTGGACGGGGGAGACCCAGTACTTC. Protein sequence: CASSFWTGETQYF.

This clone has a single count. This chain connects TRBV5-8 to TRBJ2-1, with D possibly TRBD1 on 6 matching bases. Germline V lookup: CDR1 SGHTS, CDR2 YDEGEE. This CDR3 region has 15 residues. Trimming took 3 bases from V and 3 from J, leaving 13 bases between them. As DNA, the CDR3 is TGTGCCAGCAGCTGGGGTAGAGGGGGCTACAATGAGCAGTTCTTC. Its protein is CASSWGRGGYNEQFF.

The rearrangement uses TRBV2 and TRBJ1-2; possibly TRBD1 for D (5 bases). The V end was cut by 6 bases, the J end by 1 base, with 27 bases between. The CDR3 is 19 amino acids. Germline CDR1 is SNHLY and CDR2 is FYNNEI. CDR3 loop: CASRVPPEADTRINYGYTF. CDR3 DNA sequence: TGTGCCAGCAGAGTTCCCCCTGAGGCGGACACGAGGATTAACTATGGCTACACCTTC. Variable domain in full (rest from reference TRBV2 and TRBJ1-2): EPEVTQTPSHQVTQMGQEVILRCVPISNHLYFYWYRQILGQKVEFLVSFYNNEISEKSEIFDDQFSVERPDGSNFTLKIRSTKLEDSAMYFCASRVPPEADTRINYGYTFGSGTRLTVV.

The chain links TRBV30 to TRBJ1-1; D unclear. Trimming shortened V by 4 bases and J by 4 bases, and 7 bases separated the two germline ends. CDR3 length: 11 residues. CDR1 and CDR2 from the germline V gene are GTSNPN and SVGIG (reference sequence). CDR3 sequence reads: CAWNGSTEAFF. The CDR3 DNA is TGTGCCTGGAACGGGAGCACTGAAGCTTTCTTT.

The V call is TRBV19, the J call TRBJ1-2; no clear D gene. Germline assignment: CDR1 LNHDA and CDR2 SQIVND (reference sequence). V dropped 3 bases and J dropped 3 bases, with 8 bases sitting between them. This CDR3 has 13 amino acids. This CDR3 reads CASSMNSYYGYTF. The CDR3 DNA is TGTGCCAGTAGTATGAACAGCTACTATGGCTACACCTTC.

The CDR3 is CASSLTGGSNQPQHF. The CDR3, as DNA: TGTGCCAGCAGTTTGACAGGGGGGAGCAATCAGCCCCAGCATTTT. The rearrangement links TRBV6-6 to TRBJ1-5; TRBD1 matches at 9 bases. This CDR3 has 15 amino acids. V lost 4 bases and J lost 1; bases outside the gene matches: 2. Germline V lookup: CDR1 MNHNY, CDR2 SVGAGI (reference sequence).

The V and J genes are TRBV4-1 and TRBJ1-4, with unresolved D. The CDR3 contains 17 residues. CDR1 is MGHRA and CDR2 is YSYEKL in the germline V gene. The V end lost 1 base, the J end lost 0 bases, and 12 bases lay between the germline ends. CDR3 in DNA: TGCGCCAGCAGCCAAGGGATCAGGTCGGCAACTAATGAAAAACTGTTTTTT. Its translation: CASSQGIRSATNEKLFF.